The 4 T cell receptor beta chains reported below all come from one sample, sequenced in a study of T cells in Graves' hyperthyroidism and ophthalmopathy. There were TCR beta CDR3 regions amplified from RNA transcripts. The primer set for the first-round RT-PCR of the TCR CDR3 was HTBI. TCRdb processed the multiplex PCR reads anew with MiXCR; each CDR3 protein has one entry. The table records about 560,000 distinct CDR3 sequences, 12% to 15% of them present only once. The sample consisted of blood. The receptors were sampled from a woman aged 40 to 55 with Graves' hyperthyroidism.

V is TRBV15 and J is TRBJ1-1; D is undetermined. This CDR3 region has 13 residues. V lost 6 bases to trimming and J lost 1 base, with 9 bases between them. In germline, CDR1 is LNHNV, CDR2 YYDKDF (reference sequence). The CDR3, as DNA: TGTGCCACCAGTGAAACCGGGAACACTGAAGCTTTCTTT. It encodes CATSETGNTEAFF.

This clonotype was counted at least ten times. Written as DNA, the CDR3 is TGTGCCAGCAGCCTCGGGACTAGCGGGAGTGAGAGGCAGTTCTTC. It encodes CASSLGTSGSERQFF. This chain connects TRBV7-2 to TRBJ2-1, with TRBD2 matching 14 bases. V lost 5 bases to trimming and J lost 12 bases; unmatched junction nucleotides: 9. The CDR3 covers 15 residues. The germline V gene has CDR1 SGHTA and CDR2 FQGNSA.

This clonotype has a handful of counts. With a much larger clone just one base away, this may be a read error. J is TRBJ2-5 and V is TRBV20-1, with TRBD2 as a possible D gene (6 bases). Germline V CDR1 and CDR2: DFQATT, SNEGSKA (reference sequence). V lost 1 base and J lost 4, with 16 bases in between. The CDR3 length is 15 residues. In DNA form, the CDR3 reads TGCAGTGCTAGAGGTCCCTCGGAGGGCCGAGAGACCCAGTACTTC. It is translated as CSARGPSEGRETQYF.

For the CDR3, the DNA is TGTGCCAGCAGCTCATGGAGGACAGGGGATAAAGGCGGGGAGCTGTTTTTT. The encoded protein is CASSSWRTGDKGGELFF. This sequence joins TRBV5-4 and TRBJ2-2; 9 bases align to TRBD1. The CDR3 is 17 amino acids. The V segment lost 3 bases and the J segment 7 bases; nucleotides outside the gene matches: 13. Germline CDR1 is SGHNT and CDR2 is YYREEE (reference sequence). Looking up the rest from reference TRBV5-4 and TRBJ2-2 gives the full variable domain: ETGVTQSPTHLIKTRGQQVTLRCSSQSGHNTVSWYQQALGQGPQFIFQYYREEENGRGNFPPRFSGLQFPNYSSELNVNALELDDSALYLCASSSWRTGDKGGELFFGEGSRLTVL.